The 11 T cell receptor beta chains below all came from one sample that was sequenced in a study of spatial heterogeneity in lung cancer. TCRdb analysed the 5' RACE reads with MiXCR anew, one entry per CDR3 protein. The sample records approximately 47,000 distinct CDR3 sequences, 7.5% to 9% being singletons. The time point was: sample taken at primary tumor resection. Unsorted samples of tumor, nontumor lung or frozen PBMC had their whole RNA sequenced. The sample in question was PBMCs, obtained at surgery. Every receptor here comes from a female donor with early-stage non-small cell lung cancer.

This clonotype appeared many times. The chain employs TRBV6-4 and TRBJ2-1; a possible D gene is TRBD1 (6 bases). V lost 7 bases to trimming and J lost 2 bases, with 15 bases between them. Germline-derived CDR1 and CDR2 are MRHNA and SNTAGT. This CDR3 spans 15 amino acids. The CDR3 DNA sequence: TGTGCCAGCACCCACACAGGGTGTCCCTACAATGAGCAGTTCTTC. Translating it yields CASTHTGCPYNEQFF.

There are a few counts of this clonotype. This chain's CDR3 is CATSLPLGQGYEQYF. CDR3 sequence (DNA): TGTGCCACCAGTCTACCCCTCGGACAGGGCTACGAGCAGTACTTC. V is TRBV24-1 and J is TRBJ2-7; the match to TRBD1 covers 8 bases. J gave up 3 bases and V 6 bases, and 9 bases lay outside the gene matches. CDR3 size: 15 residues. Germline loops: CDR1 KGHDR, CDR2 SFDVKD.

The CDR3 DNA sequence: TGCAGTGCTAGAGACAGGCACTCCTCCTACGAGCAGTACTTC. Translation gives CSARDRHSSYEQYF. The genes are TRBV20-1 and TRBJ2-7, with no clear D. The CDR3 has 14 residues. Germline CDR1 and CDR2: DFQATT and SNEGSKA (reference sequence). The ends were cut back, 0 bases at V and 0 bases at J, with 9 bases in the middle.

The chain recombines TRBV10-3 with TRBJ1-1, with 8 bases aligning to TRBD1. The CDR3 runs 17 residues. V dropped 1 base and J dropped 4; count of bases not matched to a gene: 11. CDR1 ENHRY and CDR2 SYGVKD come from the germline V gene. The CDR3 region has the DNA TGTGCCATCAGTGAGTTCAGGGGACAGGCGGTGACCACTGAAGCTTTCTTT. It specifies CAISEFRGQAVTTEAFF.

V and J are TRBV23-1 and TRBJ2-5; 9 nucleotides line up with TRBD1. TRBV23-1 has ORF status, its function being uncertain. V dropped 2 bases and J dropped 3; count of bases not matched to a gene: 7. The CDR3 has 16 amino acids. CDR3 DNA sequence: TGCGCCAGCAGTCAAGACATCGACAGGGGGGAAGAGACCCAGTACTTC. This translates into CASSQDIDRGEETQYF.

V usage is TRBV19 and J usage is TRBJ1-2; D gene ambiguous. Looked up from germline, CDR1 is LNHDA and CDR2 is SQIVND (reference sequence). The CDR3 covers 16 residues. V was pared by 6 bases and J by 7 bases, with 24 bases between. The DNA of the CDR3 is TGTGCCAGTAGGAACGTATTGACTCCCGGGCGTTCTGGCTACACCTTC. Translation: CASRNVLTPGRSGYTF.

This clonotype was seen more than once but under ten times. The rearrangement joins TRBV15 to TRBJ2-3, with D possibly TRBD2 on 6 matching bases. The V and J ends lost 10 bases and 1 base respectively, with 18 bases between them. In germline, CDR1 is LNHNV, CDR2 YYDKDF (reference sequence). This CDR3 contains 15 residues. The DNA of the CDR3 is TGTGCCAGCTCCAACGGGGGTTGGGGCACAGATACGCAGTATTTT. Translation gives CASSNGGWGTDTQYF.

This clonotype was seen ten or more times. The chain recombines TRBV9 with TRBJ2-7; 7 nucleotides match TRBD2. Germline CDR1 SGDLS, CDR2 YYNGEE. V dropped 4 bases and J dropped 5; count of bases not matched to a gene: 9. The CDR3 extends over 14 amino acids. The CDR3 spells CASSLRWEGNEQYF. In DNA form, the CDR3 reads TGTGCCAGCAGCCTCCGATGGGAGGGGAACGAGCAGTACTTC.

As to this clonotype: A junction boundary mismatches the germline segment, possibly from a read error. The rearrangement joins TRBV25-1 to TRBJ1-1; D gene uncertain. Germline V lookup: CDR1 MGHDK, CDR2 SYGVNS. The CDR3 extends over 11 amino acids. The CDR3 reads CASGDVASAFF. The CDR3 nucleotides are TGTGCCAGCGGTGACGTCGCTAGTGCTTTCTTT.

In its sample, this clonotype was seen a few times. The rearrangement joins TRBV5-6 to TRBJ2-3, with D maybe TRBD2 (5 bases). Trimming removed 4 bases at V and 3 bases at J, with 18 bases between. The V gene's germline CDR1 is SGHDT and CDR2 YYEEEE. The CDR3 consists of 16 residues. CDR3 sequence: CASSGNLGRRTDTQYF. The CDR3 DNA follows: TGTGCCAGCAGCGGAAATCTGGGTCGGAGGACAGATACGCAGTATTTT.

The chain uses TRBV20-1 and TRBJ1-6; possible D gene TRBD1, 6 bases. The CDR3 loop spans 14 amino acids. In germline, CDR1 is DFQATT, CDR2 SNEGSKA (reference sequence). V was clipped by 6 bases and J by 7 bases, with 16 bases between them. The CDR3 coding sequence is TGCAGTGCGGGGCCAGGGGCGCAGAATTCACCCCTCCACTTT. It codes for CSAGPGAQNSPLHF.